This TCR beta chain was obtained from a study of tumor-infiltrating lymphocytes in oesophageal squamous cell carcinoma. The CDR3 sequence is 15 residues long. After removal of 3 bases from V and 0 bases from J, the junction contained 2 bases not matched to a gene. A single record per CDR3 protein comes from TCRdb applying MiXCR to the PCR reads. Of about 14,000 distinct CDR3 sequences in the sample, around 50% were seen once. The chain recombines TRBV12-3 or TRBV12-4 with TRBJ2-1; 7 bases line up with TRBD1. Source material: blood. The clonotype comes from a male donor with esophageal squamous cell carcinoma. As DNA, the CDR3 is TGTGCCAGCAGTTTGGGACAGAGCTCCTACAATGAGCAGTTCTTC. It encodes CASSLGQSSYNEQFF.